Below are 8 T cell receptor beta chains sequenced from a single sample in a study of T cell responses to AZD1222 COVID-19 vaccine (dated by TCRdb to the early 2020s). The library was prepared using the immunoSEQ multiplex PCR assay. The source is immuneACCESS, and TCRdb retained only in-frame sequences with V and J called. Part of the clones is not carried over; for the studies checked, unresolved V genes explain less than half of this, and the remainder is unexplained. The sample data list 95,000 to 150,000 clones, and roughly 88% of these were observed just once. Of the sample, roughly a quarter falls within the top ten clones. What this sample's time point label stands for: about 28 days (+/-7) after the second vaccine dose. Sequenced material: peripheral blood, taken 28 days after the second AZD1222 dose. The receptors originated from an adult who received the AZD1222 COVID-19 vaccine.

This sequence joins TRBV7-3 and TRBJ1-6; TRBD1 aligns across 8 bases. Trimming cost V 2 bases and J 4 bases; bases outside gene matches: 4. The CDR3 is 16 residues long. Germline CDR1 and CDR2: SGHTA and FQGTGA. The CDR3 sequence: CASSLVGTGYNSPLHF. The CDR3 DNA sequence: TGTGCCAGCAGCTTAGTAGGGACAGGTTATAATTCACCCCTCCACTTT.

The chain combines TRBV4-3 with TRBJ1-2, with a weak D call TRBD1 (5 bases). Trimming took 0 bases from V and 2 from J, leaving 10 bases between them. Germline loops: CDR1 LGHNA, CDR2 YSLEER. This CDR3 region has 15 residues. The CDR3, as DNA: TGCGCCAGCAGCCAAGACAGGGTTGAGAACTATGGCTACACCTTC. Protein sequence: CASSQDRVENYGYTF.

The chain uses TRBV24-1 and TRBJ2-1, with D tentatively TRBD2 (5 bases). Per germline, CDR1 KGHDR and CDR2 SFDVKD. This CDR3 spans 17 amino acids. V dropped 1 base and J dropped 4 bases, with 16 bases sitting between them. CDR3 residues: CATSDLVRAVGYNEQFF. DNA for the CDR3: TGTGCCACCAGTGATTTAGTACGAGCGGTAGGGTACAATGAGCAGTTCTTC.

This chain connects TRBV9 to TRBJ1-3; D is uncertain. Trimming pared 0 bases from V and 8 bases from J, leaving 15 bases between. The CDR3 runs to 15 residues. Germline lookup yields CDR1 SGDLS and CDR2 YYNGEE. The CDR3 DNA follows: TGTGCCAGCAGCGTAGGGCGTTCGGGGAGCGACACCATATATTTT. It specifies CASSVGRSGSDTIYF.

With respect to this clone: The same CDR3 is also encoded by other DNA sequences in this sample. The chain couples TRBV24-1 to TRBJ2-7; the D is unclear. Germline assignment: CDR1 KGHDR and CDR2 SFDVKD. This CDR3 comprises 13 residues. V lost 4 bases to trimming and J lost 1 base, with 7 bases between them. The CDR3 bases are TGTGCCACCAGTGACCCAGGATCCTACGAGCAGTACTTC. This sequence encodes CATSDPGSYEQYF.

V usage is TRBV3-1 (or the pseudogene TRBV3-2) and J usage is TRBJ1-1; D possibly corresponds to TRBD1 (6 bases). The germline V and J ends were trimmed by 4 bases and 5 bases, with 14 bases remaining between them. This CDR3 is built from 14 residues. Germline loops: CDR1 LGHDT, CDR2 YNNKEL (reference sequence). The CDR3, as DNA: TGTGCCAGCAGCCTCGCGGGGGGCGGGACTGAAGCTTTCTTT. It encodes CASSLAGGGTEAFF.

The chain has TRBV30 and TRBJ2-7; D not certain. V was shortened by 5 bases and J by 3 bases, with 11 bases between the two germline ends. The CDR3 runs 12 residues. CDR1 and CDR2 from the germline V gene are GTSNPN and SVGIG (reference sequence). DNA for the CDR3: TGTGCCTGGTTTTCACCGAGCTACGAGCAGTACTTC. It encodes CAWFSPSYEQYF.

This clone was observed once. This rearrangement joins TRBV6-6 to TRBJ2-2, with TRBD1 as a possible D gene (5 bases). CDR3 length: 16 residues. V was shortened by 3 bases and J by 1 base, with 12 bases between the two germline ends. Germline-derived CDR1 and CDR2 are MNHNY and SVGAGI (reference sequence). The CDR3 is CASSYQGVLNTGELFF. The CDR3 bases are TGTGCCAGCAGTTATCAAGGGGTACTGAACACCGGGGAGCTGTTTTTT.